These T cell receptor beta chains were read from a single sample in a study of early T cells in non-severe SARS-CoV-2 infection. TCRdb processed the 5' RACE reads anew with MiXCR; each CDR3 protein has one entry. The sample consists of more than 45,000 distinct CDR3 sequences, about an eighth of them appearing once. The sequenced sample was whole blood. Source of these receptors: an adult who was a healthcare worker with PCR-confirmed SARS-CoV-2 infection or an uninfected control (not recorded which). CDR3s include the opening cysteine and the closing phenylalanine or tryptophan. A D gene is named only where the DNA matches it firmly. Clone size is not always given. Where it is, it says once, few, many or a class for expanded clones.

abundance	v_gene	d_gene	j_gene	CDR3aa	CDR3nt
many	TRBV11-2	NA	TRBJ2-7	CASSWAGKEQYF	TGTGCCAGCAGCTGGGCTGGAAAAGAGCAGTACTTC
NA	TRBV6-5	NA	TRBJ1-1	CASSPSVNTEAFF	TGTGCCAGCAGCCCTTCGGTGAACACTGAAGCTTTCTTT
few	TRBV20-1	NA	TRBJ2-3	CSAIVAEGAGYRTDTQYF	TGCAGTGCTATAGTCGCTGAAGGGGCGGGGTACCGCACAGATACGCAGTATTTT
few	TRBV2	TRBD1	TRBJ1-6	CASSGTGGAGNSPLHF	TGTGCCAGCAGCGGGACAGGGGGCGCTGGGAATTCACCCCTCCACTTT
few	TRBV7-9	TRBD1	TRBJ2-2	CASSSLDRANTGELFF	TGTGCCAGCAGCTCCCTAGACAGGGCGAACACCGGGGAGCTGTTTTTT
few	TRBV12-3/TRBV12-4	TRBD1	TRBJ2-7	CASSFGDRGLRNEQYF	TGTGCCAGCAGTTTTGGGGACAGGGGGTTGCGAAACGAGCAGTACTTC
many	TRBV29-1	NA	TRBJ1-2	CSVTYGYTF	TGCAGCGTTACCTATGGCTACACCTTC
NA	TRBV12-3/TRBV12-4	NA	TRBJ2-2	CASSGGTRPTGELFF	TGTGCCAGCAGTGGGGGGACCAGGCCCACCGGGGAGCTGTTTTTT
few	TRBV4-2	NA	TRBJ2-1	CASSQTEGPSSYNEQFF	TGTGCCAGCAGCCAGACGGAGGGCCCTAGCTCCTACAATGAGCAGTTCTTC
once	TRBV15	NA	TRBJ1-1	CATSRRDGRNTEAFF	TGTGCCACCAGCAGAAGGGACGGCCGGAACACTGAAGCTTTCTTT
few	TRBV11-1	NA	TRBJ2-3	CASSLTGTDTQYF	TGTGCCAGCAGCTTAACGGGCACAGATACGCAGTATTTT
many	TRBV7-7	TRBD2	TRBJ2-1	CASSLAPGLEHEQFF	TGTGCCAGCAGCTTAGCGCCGGGACTAGAGCATGAGCAGTTCTTC
few	TRBV28	NA	TRBJ2-3	CASSLPLAASTDTQYF	TGTGCCAGCAGTTTACCCTTAGCGGCTAGCACAGATACGCAGTATTTT
NA	TRBV28	TRBD2	TRBJ2-1	CASSSGTRGSYNEQFF	TGTGCCAGCAGCTCCGGGACTAGAGGCTCCTACAATGAGCAGTTCTTC
few	TRBV7-9	TRBD2	TRBJ2-2	CASSSSSGSSPGELFF	TGTGCCAGCAGCTCTTCTAGCGGGAGCTCCCCCGGGGAGCTGTTTTTT
NA	TRBV11-2	TRBD1	TRBJ2-3	CASSSTLDRSDTQYF	TGTGCCAGCAGCTCCACCCTGGACAGGTCAGATACGCAGTATTTT
NA	TRBV12-3/TRBV12-4	NA	TRBJ2-1	CASSYANEQFF	TGTGCCAGCAGTTACGCCAATGAGCAGTTCTTC
many	TRBV19	NA	TRBJ1-1	CASMTASQMNTEAFF	TGTGCCAGTATGACCGCTTCCCAGATGAACACTGAAGCTTTCTTT
many	TRBV6-5	NA	TRBJ1-6	CASSDDRTNSPLHF	TGTGCCAGCAGCGACGACAGGACGAATTCACCCCTCCACTTT
many	TRBV5-5	NA	TRBJ1-1	CASSPTGQINTEAFF	TGTGCCAGCAGCCCTACCGGACAGATTAACACTGAAGCTTTCTTT
many	TRBV7-2	NA	TRBJ2-5	CASSLAGGGETQYF	TGTGCCAGCAGCTTAGCGGGAGGGGGAGAGACCCAGTACTTC
medium-sized	TRBV29-1	NA	TRBJ2-3	CSVEDRRTDTQYF	TGCAGCGTTGAAGATCGGCGCACAGATACGCAGTATTTT
many	TRBV2	NA	TRBJ2-2	CASSPFSGGELFF	TGTGCCAGCAGTCCCTTTTCCGGCGGGGAGCTGTTTTTT
few	TRBV2	NA	TRBJ2-1	CASTGVASYNEQFF	TGTGCCAGCACTGGGGTCGCCTCCTACAATGAGCAGTTCTTC
many	TRBV7-6	NA	TRBJ1-4	CASSPTGFSLEKLFF	TGTGCCAGCAGCCCGACCGGCTTTTCACTTGAAAAACTGTTTTTT
NA	TRBV20-1	TRBD2	TRBJ2-3	CSMTGTSGTDTQYF	TGCAGTATGACCGGGACTAGCGGCACAGATACGCAGTATTTT
few	TRBV28	NA	TRBJ2-4	CASSPGRSSQYF	TGTGCCAGCAGCCCGGGACGAAGTAGTCAGTACTTC
NA	TRBV29-1	NA	TRBJ2-7	CSVSDTTYEQYF	TGCAGCGTTAGTGACACCACCTACGAGCAGTACTTC
few	TRBV20-1	NA	TRBJ1-3	CSARARTTGNTIYF	TGCAGTGCTCGGGCGAGGACTACTGGAAACACCATATATTTT
NA	TRBV6-5	NA	TRBJ2-4	CASSQGFIQYF	TGTGCCAGCAGTCAGGGATTTATTCAGTACTTC
NA	TRBV28	NA	TRBJ1-5	CASNKGDQPQHF	TGTGCCAGCAATAAGGGGGATCAGCCCCAGCATTTT
many	TRBV5-1	TRBD1	TRBJ1-5	CASSQQGAGEPQHF	TGCGCCAGTTCCCAACAGGGGGCTGGAGAGCCCCAGCATTTT
NA	TRBV29-1	NA	TRBJ1-1	CSVQITEAFF	TGCAGCGTTCAGATCACTGAAGCTTTCTTT
many	TRBV7-3	NA	TRBJ2-2	CASSRGPYTGELFF	TGTGCCAGCAGCCGAGGGCCCTACACCGGGGAGCTGTTTTTT
NA	TRBV5-1	NA	TRBJ1-4	CASSLGHATNEKLFF	TGCGCCAGCAGCTTGGGACATGCAACTAATGAAAAACTGTTTTTT
many	TRBV29-1	NA	TRBJ1-1	CSVWTDEAFF	TGCAGCGTTTGGACAGATGAAGCTTTCTTT
many	TRBV12-3/TRBV12-4	NA	TRBJ2-5	CASSLYPTGQETQYF	TGTGCCAGCAGTCTCTATCCGACAGGACAAGAGACCCAGTACTTC
NA	TRBV11-3	TRBD2	TRBJ2-1	CASSFGLAGVTEQFF	TGTGCCAGCAGCTTCGGGCTAGCGGGAGTCACTGAGCAGTTCTTC
NA	TRBV20-1	TRBD2	TRBJ2-7	CSVETSGRREQYF	TGCAGTGTAGAGACTAGCGGGAGGCGCGAGCAGTACTTC
many	TRBV5-1	TRBD1	TRBJ2-7	CASSPTGQGAHEQYF	TGCGCCAGCAGTCCTACGGGGCAGGGGGCCCACGAGCAGTACTTC